This TCR beta chain stems from a study of vaccination effects on CD4 cells after COVID-19. CD4+ T cell isolation took place after nine to eleven days of culture. Sequencing used immunoSEQ multiplex PCR; TCRdb keeps in-frame clones, though not all of them. The sample consists of some 63,000 clones, about 72% of them appearing once. On this clone itself: What it recognizes is unknown.

Study-wide points: Clones of infection and vaccine origin contracted markedly late after vaccination.

The clonotype comes from a human donor who had a prior SARS-CoV-2 infection. Sequencing used CD4+ T cells from PBMCs cultured without peptide, obtained before COVID-19 vaccination.

CDR3 sequence: CASSSSRGIDEQYF. DNA of the CDR3: TGCGCCAGTAGTTCCAGCAGGGGGATAGACGAGCAGTACTTC. This rearrangement joins TRBV10-2 to TRBJ2-7; 7 bases match TRBD1. This CDR3 has 14 residues. CDR1 and CDR2 (germline): WSHSY, SAAADI. Trimming at V came to 9 bases and at J to 5 bases, leaving 13 bases not matched to a gene.